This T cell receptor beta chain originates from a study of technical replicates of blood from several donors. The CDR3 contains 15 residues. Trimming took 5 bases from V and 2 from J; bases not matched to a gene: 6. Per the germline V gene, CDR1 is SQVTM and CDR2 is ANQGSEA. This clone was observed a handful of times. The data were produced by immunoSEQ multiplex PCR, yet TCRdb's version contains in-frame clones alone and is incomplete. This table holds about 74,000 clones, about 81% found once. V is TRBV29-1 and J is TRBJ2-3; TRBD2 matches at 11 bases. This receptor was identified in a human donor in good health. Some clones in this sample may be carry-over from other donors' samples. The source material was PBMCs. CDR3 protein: CSVPATSGVTDTQYF. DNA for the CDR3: TGCAGCGTTCCGGCGACTAGCGGGGTCACAGATACGCAGTATTTT.